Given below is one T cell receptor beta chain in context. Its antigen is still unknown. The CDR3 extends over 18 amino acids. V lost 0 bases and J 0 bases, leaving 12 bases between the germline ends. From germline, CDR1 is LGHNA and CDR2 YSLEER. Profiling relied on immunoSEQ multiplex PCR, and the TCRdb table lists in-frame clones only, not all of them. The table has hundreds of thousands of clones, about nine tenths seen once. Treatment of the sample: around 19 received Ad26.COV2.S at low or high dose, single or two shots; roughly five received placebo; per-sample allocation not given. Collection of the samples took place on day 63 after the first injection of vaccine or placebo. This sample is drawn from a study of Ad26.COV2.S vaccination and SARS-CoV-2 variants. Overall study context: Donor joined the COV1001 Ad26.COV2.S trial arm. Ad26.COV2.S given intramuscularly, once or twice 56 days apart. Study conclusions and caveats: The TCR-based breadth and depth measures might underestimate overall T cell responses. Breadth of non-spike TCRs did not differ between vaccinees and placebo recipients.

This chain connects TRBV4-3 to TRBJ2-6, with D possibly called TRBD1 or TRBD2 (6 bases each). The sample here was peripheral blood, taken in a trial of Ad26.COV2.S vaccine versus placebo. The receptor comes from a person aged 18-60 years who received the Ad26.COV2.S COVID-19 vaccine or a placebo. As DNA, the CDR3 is TGCGCCAGCAGCCAAGACTCGGGGGCGCCCTCTGGGGCCAACGTCCTGACTTTC. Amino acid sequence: CASSQDSGAPSGANVLTF.